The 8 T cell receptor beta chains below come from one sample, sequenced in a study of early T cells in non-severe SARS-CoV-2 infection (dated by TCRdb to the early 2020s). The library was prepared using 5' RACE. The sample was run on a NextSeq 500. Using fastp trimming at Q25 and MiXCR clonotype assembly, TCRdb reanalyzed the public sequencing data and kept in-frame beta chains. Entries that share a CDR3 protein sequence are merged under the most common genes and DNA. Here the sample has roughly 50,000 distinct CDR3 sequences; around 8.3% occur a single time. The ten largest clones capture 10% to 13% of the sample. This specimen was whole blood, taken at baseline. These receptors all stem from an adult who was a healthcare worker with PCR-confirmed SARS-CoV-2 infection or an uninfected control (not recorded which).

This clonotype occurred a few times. The DNA for the CDR3 is TGTGCCAGCAATTACCAGGGGCCTAGCTCCTATAATTCACCCCTCCACTTT. This gives the protein CASNYQGPSSYNSPLHF. V usage is TRBV2 and J usage is TRBJ1-6; weak D call: TRBD1 (6 bases). V lost 7 bases and J 0 bases, leaving 16 bases between the germline ends. The V gene's germline CDR1 is SNHLY and CDR2 FYNNEI. The CDR3 is 17 residues long.

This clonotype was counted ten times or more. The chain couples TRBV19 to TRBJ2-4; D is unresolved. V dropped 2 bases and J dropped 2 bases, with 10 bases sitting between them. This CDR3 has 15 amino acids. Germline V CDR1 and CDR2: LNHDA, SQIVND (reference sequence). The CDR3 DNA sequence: TGTGCCAGTAGTATAAAAGGGATCACCAAAAACATTCAGTACTTC. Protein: CASSIKGITKNIQYF. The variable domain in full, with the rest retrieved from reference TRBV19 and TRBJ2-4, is DGGITQSPKYLFRKEGQNVTLSCEQNLNHDAMYWYRQDPGQGLRLIYYSQIVNDFQKGDIAEGYSVSREKKESFPLTVTSAQKNPTAFYLCASSIKGITKNIQYFGAGTRLSVL.

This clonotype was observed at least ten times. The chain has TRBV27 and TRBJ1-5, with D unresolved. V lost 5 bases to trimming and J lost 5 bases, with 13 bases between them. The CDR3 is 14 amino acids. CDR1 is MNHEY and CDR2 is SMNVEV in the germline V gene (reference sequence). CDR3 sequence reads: CASSRSQRDQPQHF. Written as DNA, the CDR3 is TGTGCCAGCAGTAGATCCCAAAGGGATCAGCCCCAGCATTTT.

CDR3 region: CASSSGVEWRAFF. Here the CDR3 DNA reads TGTGCCAGCAGCTCAGGGGTTGAGTGGCGAGCTTTCTTT. The J gene is TRBJ1-1, the V gene TRBV11-2; D possibly corresponds to TRBD1 (6 bases). The CDR3 sequence is 13 residues long. V gave up 4 bases and J gave up 10 bases, with 16 bases separating them. Germline V gene sequence: CDR1 SGHAT, CDR2 FQNNGV. Full variable domain (rest looked up from reference TRBV11-2 and TRBJ1-1): EAGVAQSPRYKIIEKRQSVAFWCNPISGHATLYWYQQILGQGPKLLIQFQNNGVVDDSQLPKDRFSAERLKGVDSTLKIQPAKLEDSAVYLCASSSGVEWRAFFGQGTRLTVV.

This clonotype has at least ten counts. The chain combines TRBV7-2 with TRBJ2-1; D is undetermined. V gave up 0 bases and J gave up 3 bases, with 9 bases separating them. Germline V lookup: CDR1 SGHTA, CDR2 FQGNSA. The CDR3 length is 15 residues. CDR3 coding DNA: TGTGCCAGCAGCTTAGCCCCAGCAGTCTACAATGAGCAGTTCTTC. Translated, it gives CASSLAPAVYNEQFF.

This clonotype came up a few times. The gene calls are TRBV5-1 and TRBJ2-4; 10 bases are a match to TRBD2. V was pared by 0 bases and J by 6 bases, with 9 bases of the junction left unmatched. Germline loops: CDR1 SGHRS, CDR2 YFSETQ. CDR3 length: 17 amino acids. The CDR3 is CASSLAWLAGAPNIQYF. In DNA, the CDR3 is TGCGCCAGCAGCTTGGCGTGGCTAGCGGGAGCCCCAAACATTCAGTACTTC.

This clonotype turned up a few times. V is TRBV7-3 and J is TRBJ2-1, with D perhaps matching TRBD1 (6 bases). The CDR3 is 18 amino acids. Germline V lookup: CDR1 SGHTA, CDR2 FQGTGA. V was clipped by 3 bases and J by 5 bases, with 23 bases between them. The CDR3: CASSLEWNGQLSHNEQFF. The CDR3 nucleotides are TGTGCCAGCAGCTTGGAGTGGAACGGACAGCTTTCTCACAATGAGCAGTTCTTC.

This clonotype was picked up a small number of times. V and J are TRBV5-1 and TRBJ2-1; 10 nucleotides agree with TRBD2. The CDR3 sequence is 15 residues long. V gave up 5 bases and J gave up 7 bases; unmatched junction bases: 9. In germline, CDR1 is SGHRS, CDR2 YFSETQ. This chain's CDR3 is CASRPAGGPGNEQFF. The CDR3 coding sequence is TGCGCCAGCAGACCAGCGGGAGGGCCGGGGAATGAGCAGTTCTTC.